Listed below are T cell receptor beta chains from one sample, sequenced in a study of blood T cell repertoires in COVID-19. Sequenced by immunoSEQ multiplex PCR; TCRdb stores in-frame clones only, minus some. This repertoire shows about 220,000 clones, about 86% found once; its top ten account for roughly 1.3%. The sequenced sample consisted of PBMCs or T cells enriched from blood (not recorded which). Receptor source: a woman between 40 and 50 years old with acute COVID-19. Each CDR3 is given with its conserved first and last residue.

V gene | CDR3 protein
TRBV11-2 | CASSLKGTVSAYNSPLHF
TRBV27 | CASSLRAGGNEQFF
TRBV18 | CASSLSGAGREAFF
TRBV7-2 | CASSFRGGNQPQHF
TRBV19 | CASQYGRTGFYEQYF
TRBV25-1 | CASSGGTGGTGELFF
TRBV5-1 | CASTGGTEGYTF
TRBV15 | CATSSASLGSTGLHF
TRBV4-1 | CASRGNDGELFF
TRBV20-1 | CSASGGMNTEAFF
TRBV2 | CASGGSSREQYF
TRBV9 | CASSPRQGGYEQYF
TRBV7-9 | CASSAGTAIEQYF
TRBV2 | CASTIAGVNEQFF
TRBV19 | CARYRGRKSPLHF
TRBV24-1 | CATSDFKGTYNEQFF
TRBV5-4 | CASSHGTGGFGYTF
TRBV11-3 | CASSPTGGSEAFF
TRBV2 | CASNGQGAGELFF
TRBV6-6 | CASSSQGTGAFF
TRBV12-3/TRBV12-4 | CASTPGGIGELFF
TRBV2 | CASSGTGGFQPQHF
TRBV19 | CASSMTGATSGYTF